Listed here are 28 T cell receptor beta chains from one sample, sequenced in a study of cytomegalovirus exposure and HLA in healthy donors. PCR employed 60 Vbeta and 13 Jbeta primers. Libraries were prepared by immunoSEQ multiplex PCR; TCRdb keeps only in-frame clonotypes and omits some of them. The data show 160,000 or so clones, roughly 80% seen once. Specimen: PBMCs. The origin of the receptors is a man in his forties or fifties in good health and CMV-seronegative.

The count of this clone is one. The chain links TRBV5-6 to TRBJ1-2; D not certain. The germline V gene encodes CDR1 SGHDT and CDR2 YYEEEE. CDR3 length: 14 amino acids. Trimming cost V 5 bases and J 3 bases, with 14 bases left between them. The CDR3 loop reads CASSLGLRDYGYTF. CDR3 sequence (DNA): TGTGCCAGCAGTCTCGGACTAAGGGACTATGGCTACACCTTC. The whole variable domain, remainder taken from reference TRBV5-6 and TRBJ1-2, is DAGVTQSPTHLIKTRGQQVTLRCSPKSGHDTVSWYQQALGQGPQFIFQYYEEEERQRGNFPDRFSGHQFPNYSSELNVNALLLGDSALYLCASSLGLRDYGYTFGSGTRLTVV.

The chain carries TRBV5-1 and TRBJ1-4; D unresolved. The V gene's germline CDR1 is SGHRS and CDR2 YFSETQ. V gave up 3 bases and J gave up 8 bases, with 14 bases separating them. The CDR3 runs 14 residues. The CDR3 loop reads CASSSGLLGEKLFF. Written as DNA, the CDR3 is TGCGCCAGCAGCTCCGGACTCCTCGGGGAAAAACTGTTTTTT.

V gene TRBV30 combines with J gene TRBJ2-3, with 7 bases matching TRBD1. With 2 bases clipped from V and 2 bases from J, the junction kept 4 bases outside the gene matches. The CDR3 length is 14 residues. CDR1 and CDR2 from the germline V gene are GTSNPN and SVGIG (reference sequence). The CDR3 here is CAWSIGQVTDTQYF. The CDR3 DNA follows: TGTGCCTGGAGTATCGGACAGGTCACAGATACGCAGTATTTT.

The chain carries TRBV29-1 and TRBJ2-1; a weak D match, TRBD2 (6 bases). Germline V CDR1 and CDR2: SQVTM, ANQGSEA. With 4 bases removed from V and 1 base from J, the gap between germline ends came to 8 bases. CDR3 size: 13 residues. The CDR3 reads CSVVAASYNEQFF. In DNA, the CDR3 is TGCAGCGTTGTAGCGGCTTCCTACAATGAGCAGTTCTTC.

The rearrangement uses TRBV4-1 and TRBJ2-5; tentatively, D is TRBD2 (5 bases). Germline values: CDR1 MGHRA, CDR2 YSYEKL. The CDR3 runs 13 residues. The germline V and J ends were trimmed by 2 bases and 5 bases, with 9 bases remaining between them. As DNA, the CDR3 is TGCGCCAGCAGCCAAACGTCGGGGGAGACCCAGTACTTC. It translates to CASSQTSGETQYF.

There are a few counts of this clone. The gene calls are TRBV18 and TRBJ2-5, with D possibly matching TRBD1 (5 bases). CDR1 KGHSH and CDR2 LQKENI come from the germline V gene. V was cut by 6 bases and J by 1 base, with 15 bases left in between. There are 15 residues in the CDR3. The CDR3, as DNA: TGTGCCAGCTCCCCCCTTACAGGCCCCCAAGAGACCCAGTACTTC. Translation: CASSPLTGPQETQYF.

The V call is TRBV30, the J call TRBJ1-4, with TRBD1 identical over 8 bases. V shed 5 bases, J shed 6 bases, and the junction held 8 bases outside the gene matches. CDR3 length: 14 amino acids. Looked up from germline, CDR1 is GTSNPN and CDR2 is SVGIG (reference sequence). The CDR3 loop reads CAWGRQGAYEKLFF. CDR3 nucleotides: TGTGCCTGGGGCCGTCAGGGGGCCTATGAAAAACTGTTTTTT. Looking up the rest from reference TRBV30 and TRBJ1-4 gives the full variable domain: SQTIHQWPATLVQPVGSPLSLECTVEGTSNPNLYWYRQAAGRGLQLLFYSVGIGQISSEVPQNLSASRPQDRQFILSSKKLLLSDSGFYLCAWGRQGAYEKLFFGSGTQLSVL.

The V gene is TRBV7-9, the J gene TRBJ2-1; tentative D call: TRBD1 (7 bases). This CDR3 is 14 amino acids long. Trimming pared 5 bases from V and 4 bases from J, leaving 12 bases between. Per the germline V gene, CDR1 is SEHNR and CDR2 is FQNEAQ (reference sequence). The DNA of the CDR3 is TGTGCCAGCAGCGCGGGACAGCCATACAATGAGCAGTTCTTC. Residues: CASSAGQPYNEQFF.

The rearrangement joins TRBV5-1 to TRBJ2-1; a weak D match, TRBD2 (5 bases). This CDR3 has 13 residues. V was clipped by 2 bases and J by 6 bases, with 9 bases between them. The germline gives CDR1 SGHRS, CDR2 YFSETQ. CDR3 amino acids: CASSFVRGNEQFF. The CDR3 region has the DNA TGCGCCAGCAGCTTCGTTCGGGGCAATGAGCAGTTCTTC.

The chain joins TRBV30 to TRBJ2-7, with TRBD2 matching 7 bases. CDR1 is GTSNPN, CDR2 SVGIG, per germline (reference sequence). The CDR3 runs 11 residues. The trim removed 5 bases at V and 7 bases at J, leaving 5 bases unmatched. CDR3 sequence reads: CAWGGGSEQYF. The CDR3, as DNA: TGTGCCTGGGGCGGGGGATCGGAGCAGTACTTC.

The V and J genes are TRBV7-3 and TRBJ2-3; D perhaps matches TRBD1 (5 bases). The V end was cut by 5 bases, the J end by 3 bases, with 18 bases between. Germline V gene lookup returns CDR1 SGHTA and CDR2 FQGTGA. The CDR3 consists of 16 residues. In nucleotides, the CDR3 is TGTGCCAGCAGCCAGACCTGGGGCGATGGGACAGATACGCAGTATTTT. This gives the protein CASSQTWGDGTDTQYF.

V usage is TRBV6-4 and J usage is TRBJ2-1, with TRBD2 matching over 10 bases. The junction had 9 bases not matched to a gene; V was cut back by 6 bases and J by 7 bases. Germline CDR1 reads MRHNA; CDR2 reads SNTAGT. This CDR3 has 15 amino acids. In DNA, the CDR3 is TGTGCCAGCAGCTTCAGCGGGGGGGAAGTTAATGAGCAGTTCTTC. Translation gives CASSFSGGEVNEQFF.

The chain recombines TRBV28 with TRBJ1-5; maybe TRBD1 (5 bases). The length of the CDR3 is 16 residues. Germline CDR1 and CDR2: MDHEN and SYDVKM. V shed 4 bases and J shed 0 bases, with 13 bases lying between them. The CDR3 loop reads CASSSRQRYSNQPQHF. The CDR3 coding sequence is TGTGCCAGCAGTTCCCGACAGAGATATAGCAATCAGCCCCAGCATTTT.

With respect to this clone: Compared with germline, one end of the junction differs, possibly owing to a read error. J is TRBJ2-7 and V is TRBV5-1, with 10 bases fitting TRBD1. Germline CDR1 reads SGHRS; CDR2 reads YFSETQ. This CDR3 spans 14 amino acids. The CDR3 protein is CASSSGTGVGPLGF. CDR3 DNA sequence: TGCGCCAGCAGCTCCGGGACAGGGGTGGGTCCCCTGGGCTTC.

This chain uses TRBV6-5 with TRBJ2-5; a possible D gene is TRBD2 (5 bases). The CDR3 covers 13 residues. V lost 4 bases and J lost 4, with 10 bases in between. Germline CDR1 is MNHEY and CDR2 is SVGAGI. The CDR3 DNA is TGTGCCAGCAGTTTCAAGCGGAGAGAGACCCAGTACTTC. Its translation: CASSFKRRETQYF.

In this sample, this clone turned up a few times. The rearrangement uses TRBV6-6 and TRBJ2-5; D perhaps matches TRBD1 (6 bases). Germline CDR1 and CDR2: MNHNY and SVGAGI (reference sequence). Trimming stripped 2 bases from V and 5 bases from J, with 9 bases between. The CDR3 covers 13 residues. The CDR3 here is CASSYPQGETQYF. The CDR3 DNA is TGTGCCAGCAGTTACCCTCAGGGGGAGACCCAGTACTTC.

CDR3 sequence (DNA): TGTGCCATCAGTCTGGCAGGGGGTGACACCGGGGAGCTGTTTTTT. Translation: CAISLAGGDTGELFF. The V call is TRBV10-3, the J call TRBJ2-2; 7 bases are shared with TRBD1. The CDR3 is 15 residues long. V lost 5 bases, J lost 3 bases, and 6 bases stayed unmatched. From germline, CDR1 is ENHRY and CDR2 SYGVKD.

V is TRBV19 and J is TRBJ1-5, with D maybe TRBD1 (5 bases). The CDR3 length is 14 residues. V was pared by 4 bases and J by 4 bases, with 11 bases between. Per the germline V gene, CDR1 is LNHDA and CDR2 is SQIVND (reference sequence). The CDR3 nucleotides are TGTGCCAGTAGTAATACAGGTAGTAATCAGCCCCAGCATTTT. This encodes CASSNTGSNQPQHF.

This chain joins TRBV4-1 and TRBJ1-4; D not resolved. The CDR3 spans 14 residues. V shed 0 bases and J shed 5 bases, with 7 bases lying between them. Germline CDR1 is MGHRA and CDR2 is YSYEKL. The CDR3 loop reads CASSQERQNEKLFF. The CDR3 nucleotides read TGCGCCAGCAGCCAAGAGAGGCAGAATGAAAAACTGTTTTTT.

The gene calls are TRBV7-9 and TRBJ2-1; D is possibly TRBD1 (5 bases). CDR1 is SEHNR and CDR2 is FQNEAQ in the germline V gene (reference sequence). V lost 7 bases and J lost 6, with 13 bases in between. The CDR3 extends over 13 amino acids. As DNA, the CDR3 is TGTGCCAGCACCCCGACAGTTATCAATGAGCAGTTCTTC. Translating it yields CASTPTVINEQFF.

The chain links TRBV9 to TRBJ2-3; 7 bases match TRBD1. CDR3 length: 15 residues. V shed 0 bases, J shed 2 bases, and the junction held 3 bases outside the gene matches. The germline CDR1 and CDR2 sequences are SGDLS and YYNGEE. CDR3 sequence reads: CASSVGQGDTDTQYF. The CDR3 nucleotides are TGTGCCAGCAGCGTAGGACAGGGAGACACAGATACGCAGTATTTT. The full variable domain, rest sourced from reference TRBV9 and TRBJ2-3, is DSGVTQTPKHLITATGQRVTLRCSPRSGDLSVYWYQQSLDQGLQFLIQYYNGEERAKGNILERFSAQQFPDLHSELNLSSLELGDSALYFCASSVGQGDTDTQYFGPGTRLTVL.

The chain has TRBV6-5 and TRBJ1-6; D is unresolved. Germline loops: CDR1 MNHEY, CDR2 SVGAGI. The CDR3 is 13 amino acids. Between the trimmed V and J ends, which lost 4 bases and 7 bases, there was a span of 8 bases. The CDR3 region has the DNA TGTGCCAGCAGTTTGGGCAGGAATTCACCCCTCCACTTT. Translating gives CASSLGRNSPLHF.

The chain joins TRBV19 to TRBJ1-1, with 9 positions matching TRBD1. This CDR3 has 15 residues. V dropped 7 bases and J dropped 4; count of bases not matched to a gene: 10. The germline V gene encodes CDR1 LNHDA and CDR2 SQIVND (reference sequence). DNA for the CDR3: TGTGCCAGTAACCTCCCGACAGGGGGACTCACTGAAGCTTTCTTT. This encodes CASNLPTGGLTEAFF.

The chain recombines TRBV18 with TRBJ1-3, with D hard to call. Trimming stripped 2 bases from V and 0 bases from J, with 8 bases between. This CDR3 has 15 residues. Germline values: CDR1 KGHSH, CDR2 LQKENI. The CDR3 sequence: CASSPGGSSGNTIYF. As DNA, the CDR3 is TGTGCCAGCTCACCAGGAGGGAGCTCTGGAAACACCATATATTTT.

The J gene is TRBJ1-6, the V gene TRBV2; D ambiguous. The CDR3 is made up of 15 amino acids. The V end lost 3 bases, the J end lost 5 bases, and 11 bases lay between the germline ends. The germline gives CDR1 SNHLY, CDR2 FYNNEI. The CDR3 sequence: CASSDPVLDNSPLHF. As DNA, the CDR3 is TGTGCCAGCAGTGATCCGGTACTTGATAATTCACCCCTCCACTTT.

This clone was detected once. This chain uses TRBV7-8 with TRBJ2-7, with TRBD1 as a possible D gene (6 bases). Germline CDR1 is SGHVS and CDR2 is FQNEAQ. Trimming pared 2 bases from V and 3 bases from J, leaving 17 bases between. The CDR3 spans 16 residues. This CDR3 is CASSLNTGIHHYEQYF. Written as DNA, the CDR3 is TGTGCCAGCAGCTTAAATACAGGGATACACCACTACGAGCAGTACTTC. Full variable domain (missing parts from reference TRBV7-8 and TRBJ2-7): GAGVSQSPRYKVAKRGQDVALRCDPISGHVSLFWYQQALGQGPEFLTYFQNEAQLDKSGLPSDRFFAERPEGSVSTLKIQRTQQEDSAVYLCASSLNTGIHHYEQYFGPGTRLTVT.

This clone was seen a handful of times. This sequence joins TRBV9 and TRBJ1-3; weak D call: TRBD1 (6 bases). CDR1 and CDR2 (germline): SGDLS, YYNGEE. Trimming cost V 3 bases and J 7 bases, with 8 bases left between them. The CDR3 is 12 residues long. The CDR3 bases are TGTGCCAGCAGCGACACAGGGAACACCATATATTTT. This sequence encodes CASSDTGNTIYF. The full variable domain, rest sourced from reference TRBV9 and TRBJ1-3, is DSGVTQTPKHLITATGQRVTLRCSPRSGDLSVYWYQQSLDQGLQFLIQYYNGEERAKGNILERFSAQQFPDLHSELNLSSLELGDSALYFCASSDTGNTIYFGEGSWLTVV.

A few counts support this clone. The V call is TRBV19, the J call TRBJ2-2, with 8 bases that match TRBD1. J lost 4 bases, V lost 6 bases, and 7 bases had no gene match. The germline V gene has CDR1 LNHDA and CDR2 SQIVND (reference sequence). The CDR3 is 15 amino acids. This chain's CDR3 is CASSPGQEPTGELFF. The CDR3 bases are TGTGCCAGTAGCCCGGGACAGGAGCCCACCGGGGAGCTGTTTTTT. The whole variable domain, remainder taken from reference TRBV19 and TRBJ2-2, is DGGITQSPKYLFRKEGQNVTLSCEQNLNHDAMYWYRQDPGQGLRLIYYSQIVNDFQKGDIAEGYSVSREKKESFPLTVTSAQKNPTAFYLCASSPGQEPTGELFFGEGSRLTVL.